The 21 T cell receptor gamma chains given below trace back to one sample, sequenced in a study of γδ T cells in repeated Plasmodium falciparum infection. Gammadelta T cells were flow-sorted from PBMC into Vgamma9/Vdelta2+ and Vdelta2-negative populations for bulk analysis. TCRdb re-called the multiplex PCR reads with CATT. The sample consists of 25,000 to 35,000 gamma-chain clones, approximately 1.5% of them appearing once. The sequencing sample was made of gamma-delta T cells from blood. The receptors here all came from a pool of human donors (malaria-infected and uninfected, not separated).

Ten or more counts support this clone. The sample carries other DNA sequences with the same CDR3. The gene calls are TRGV3 and TRGJP2. Germline V gene sequence: CDR1 VTNTFY, CDR2 YDVSTARD (reference sequence). J gave up 5 bases and V 0 bases, and 6 bases lay outside the gene matches. There are 15 residues in the CDR3. CDR3 loop: CATWDRRGSDWIKTF. The CDR3 DNA follows: TGTGCCACCTGGGACAGGCGAGGGAGTGATTGGATCAAGACGTTT.

This clone was observed at least ten times. The TCRdb record carries a much larger clone's protein, which differs from this DNA's translation at residue 11; a read error is the likely cause, and the protein listed here is the DNA translation. This rearrangement joins TRGV9 to TRGJP1. The J call may not be correct, given that the DNA end is closer to TRGJP. Germline CDR1 and CDR2: GITISATS and ISYDGTV (reference sequence). The CDR3 extends over 12 amino acids. CDR3 loop: CALWEPSGFKVF. The CDR3 nucleotides read TGTGCCTTGTGGGAGCCCAGTGGGTTCAAGGTATTT.

This clone has a handful of counts. This likely traces to a read error, being one base from a far larger clone. This CDR3 is also generated by other DNA sequences in the sample. The chain uses TRGV4 and TRGJ1 or TRGJ2. The J gene was not available in TCRdb and was assigned here by matching the DNA to germline segments. Germline V gives CDR1 EGSTGY, CDR2 YDSYTSSV. The length of the CDR3 is 13 residues. CDR3 loop: CATWDGRPPMKLF. CDR3 DNA: TGCGCCACCTGGGATGGGCGCCCCCCCATGAAACTCTTT.

The table lists this clone with many counts. TCRdb's protein for this DNA is that of a much larger clone and differs from the translation at residue 8, likely a read error; the protein shown is the DNA translation. The V and J genes are TRGV9 and TRGJ1 or TRGJ2. The J gene is not listed in TCRdb, so it was assigned here from a DNA match to germline. Germline-derived CDR1 and CDR2 are GITISATS and ISYDGTV (reference sequence). This CDR3 spans 15 amino acids. The V gene end was trimmed by 0 bases and the J gene end by 11 bases; junction bases not matched to a gene: 16. The CDR3 DNA sequence: TGTGCCTTGTGGGAGGTGGCACCCCCAACTAACGAGAAACTCTTT. Protein: CALWEVAPPTNEKLF.

At least ten counts were recorded for this clone. The same CDR3 also results from other DNA sequences found in this sample. The chain joins TRGV9 to TRGJP. CDR3 length: 17 residues. V trimming: 4 bases; J trimming: 3 bases; junction bases outside the gene matches: 6. Germline-derived CDR1 and CDR2 are GITISATS and ISYDGTV (reference sequence). The CDR3 sequence: CALWEVQQELGKKIKVF. The CDR3 DNA is TGTGCCTTGTGGGAAGTACAGCAAGAGTTGGGCAAAAAAATCAAGGTATTT.

This clone was detected only a few times. The protein held in TCRdb is that of a much larger clone and does not match this DNA's translation at residue 7, likely because of a read error; the protein shown is translated from the DNA. The chain carries TRGV9 and TRGJ1 or TRGJ2. Assignment of the J gene here rests on matching the DNA to germline, because TCRdb gives none. The CDR3 length is 13 residues. CDR1 is GITISATS and CDR2 is ISYDGTV in the germline V gene (reference sequence). After removal of 2 bases from V and 4 bases from J, the junction contained 5 bases not matched to a gene. CDR3 protein: CALWEDAYYKKLF. The DNA for the CDR3 is TGTGCCTTGTGGGAGGACGCATATTATAAGAAACTCTTT.

Turning to this clone: A read error likely explains this, since a far larger clone differs by one base. Other DNA sequences in the same sample also yield this CDR3. V and J are TRGV9 and TRGJ1 or TRGJ2. Germline assignment: CDR1 GITISATS and CDR2 ISYDGTV (reference sequence). The length of the CDR3 is 11 residues. The DNA of the CDR3 is TGTGCCTTGTGGGAGGGATCAAAGAAGCTCTTT. It specifies CALWEGSKKLF.

In this sample, this clone turned up a few times. The protein TCRdb lists belongs to a much larger clone and differs from this DNA's translation at residue 3, which points to a read error; the protein shown is made from the DNA. The gene calls are TRGV9 and TRGJ1 or TRGJ2. TCRdb is silent on the J gene; assignment here came from matching the DNA to germline. This CDR3 has 14 amino acids. Germline V lookup: CDR1 GITISATS, CDR2 ISYDGTV (reference sequence). The CDR3 region has the DNA TGTGCCTCGTGGGAGGTGCTCCTTGGTTATAAGAAACTCTTT. Protein sequence: CASWEVLLGYKKLF.

Remarks on this clone: The protein TCRdb gives is from a much larger clone and does not agree with this DNA's translation at residue 2, likely a read error; the protein shown here comes from the DNA. The chain combines TRGV8 with TRGJ1 or TRGJ2. Germline matching of the DNA provided the J gene here, since TCRdb leaves it blank. From germline, CDR1 is VENAVY and CDR2 YDSYNSRV. The CDR3 runs 13 residues. CDR3 DNA sequence: TGTACCCCAGCCCCACTAAAATATTATAAGAAACTCTTT. This translates into CTPAPLKYYKKLF.

This clone turned up a few times. This DNA translates differently at residues 3 and 10 from the TCRdb protein, which is that of a much larger clone; a read error is likely, and the protein shown is the DNA's own translation. V is TRGV9 and J is TRGJ1 or TRGJ2. This CDR3 contains 13 residues. Germline assignment: CDR1 GITISATS and CDR2 ISYDGTV (reference sequence). The CDR3 is CASWEVHPNEKLF. As DNA, the CDR3 is TGTGCCTCGTGGGAGGTGCACCCTAATGAGAAACTCTTC.

This clone was seen repeatedly, ten times or more. The chain links TRGV9 to TRGJP1. The J gene is not listed in TCRdb, so it was assigned here from a DNA match to germline. V shed 10 bases, J shed 1 base, and the junction held 3 bases outside the gene matches. In germline, CDR1 is GITISATS, CDR2 ISYDGTV (reference sequence). The CDR3 sequence is 12 residues long. CDR3 nucleotides: TGTGCCTTTACTACCACTGGTTGGTTCAAGATATTT. Translating it yields CAFTTTGWFKIF.

This clone was seen many times. This chain joins TRGV4 and TRGJ1 or TRGJ2. This CDR3 is built from 12 residues. Per germline, CDR1 EGSTGY and CDR2 YDSYTSSV. V lost 2 bases and J lost 5; bases outside the gene matches: 3. The CDR3 DNA follows: TGTGCCACCTGGGATGAGGATTATAAGAAACTCTTT. Its translation is CATWDEDYKKLF.

This clone was detected only a few times. The chain links TRGV9 to TRGJP. The J gene, left out of TCRdb, was set here by checking the DNA against germline. The CDR3 loop spans 11 amino acids. Germline V CDR1 and CDR2: GITISATS, ISYDGTV (reference sequence). V was pared by 12 bases and J by 9 bases, with 2 bases of the junction left unmatched. CDR3 nucleotide sequence: TGTGCCGGGTTGGGCAAAAAAATCAAGGTATTT. Protein: CAGLGKKIKVF.

This clone was seen ten or more times. The TCRdb protein comes from a much larger clone and disagrees with this DNA's translation at residue 9, likely due to a read error; the protein given here is derived from the DNA. The V and J genes are TRGV3 and TRGJP2. Germline V gene sequence: CDR1 VTNTFY, CDR2 YDVSTARD (reference sequence). The CDR3 contains 12 residues. The CDR3 coding sequence is TGTGCCACCTGGGACAGGGATTGGACCAAGACGTTT. Translation: CATWDRDWTKTF.

This clone was seen only a few times. The protein held in TCRdb is that of a much larger clone and does not match this DNA's translation at residue 10, likely because of a read error; the protein shown is translated from the DNA. V is TRGV9 and J is TRGJP. The CDR3 is 18 residues long. From germline, CDR1 is GITISATS and CDR2 ISYDGTV (reference sequence). The CDR3 here is CALWEADPQVLGKKIKVF. DNA of the CDR3: TGTGCCTTGTGGGAGGCAGACCCGCAAGTGTTGGGCAAAAAAATCAAGGTATTT.

Of note for this clone: A far larger clone is only one base removed, so a read error is likely. The same CDR3 also results from other DNA sequences found in this sample. V is TRGV9 and J is TRGJP. The J gene was missing in TCRdb and was found by matching the end of the DNA to germline. Germline V gene lookup returns CDR1 GITISATS and CDR2 ISYDGTV (reference sequence). CDR3 length equals 18 residues. This CDR3 reads CALWEASDEELGKKIKVF. The DNA of the CDR3 is TGTGCCCTGTGGGAGGCATCCGACGAAGAGTTGGGCAAAAAAATCAAGGTATTT.

This clone was seen only a few times. The chain uses TRGV8 and TRGJ1 or TRGJ2. V lost 2 bases, J lost 0 bases, and 4 bases stayed unmatched. CDR3 size: 14 residues. The germline gives CDR1 VENAVY, CDR2 YDSYNSRV. This chain's CDR3 is CATWDTSNYYKKLF. The CDR3 DNA sequence: TGTGCCACCTGGGATACTTCGAATTATTATAAGAAACTCTTT.

A word on this clone: TCRdb lists the protein of a much larger clone for this DNA, which differs at residue 12, so this is likely a read error; the protein given here is translated from the DNA itself. CDR3 amino acids: CALWEVQLELGEKIKVF. For the CDR3, the DNA is TGTGCCTTGTGGGAGGTTCAGTTGGAGTTGGGCGAAAAAATCAAGGTATTT. This chain joins TRGV9 and TRGJP. The J gene is absent in TCRdb and was assigned here via DNA matching to germline. The CDR3 consists of 17 residues. Germline V gives CDR1 GITISATS, CDR2 ISYDGTV (reference sequence).

About this clone: TCRdb's protein for this DNA is that of a much larger clone and differs from the translation at residue 11, likely a read error; the protein shown is the DNA translation. V and J are TRGV9 and TRGJP. The CDR3 extends over 17 amino acids. Germline V gene data show CDR1 as GITISATS and CDR2 as ISYDGTV (reference sequence). DNA of the CDR3: TGTGCCTTGTGGGAGGTTTCTGGAGAGTTGGTCAAAAAAATCAAGGTATTT. It yields the protein CALWEVSGELVKKIKVF.

Worth noting for this clone: The TCRdb protein comes from a much larger clone and disagrees with this DNA's translation at residue 7, likely due to a read error; the protein given here is derived from the DNA. The CDR3 DNA sequence: TGTGCCTTGTGGGAGGTGGGGAATCTTAAGAAACTCTTT. As protein: CALWEVGNLKKLF. The chain recombines TRGV9 with TRGJ1 or TRGJ2. The J gene is absent in TCRdb and was assigned here via DNA matching to germline. The germline V gene has CDR1 GITISATS and CDR2 ISYDGTV (reference sequence). The CDR3 is made up of 13 amino acids. Trimming cost V 0 bases and J 9 bases; bases outside gene matches: 8.

This clone was counted only a few times. A far larger clone is only one base removed, so a read error is likely. Other DNA sequences in this specimen translate into the identical CDR3. The V segment is TRGV9, and no J call was made. Per the germline V gene, CDR1 is GITISATS and CDR2 is ISYDGTV (reference sequence). The CDR3 totals 13 residues. CDR3 bases: TGTGCCTTGTTCGAGTTGGGCAAAAAAATTAAGGTATTT. It yields the protein CALFELGKKIKVF.